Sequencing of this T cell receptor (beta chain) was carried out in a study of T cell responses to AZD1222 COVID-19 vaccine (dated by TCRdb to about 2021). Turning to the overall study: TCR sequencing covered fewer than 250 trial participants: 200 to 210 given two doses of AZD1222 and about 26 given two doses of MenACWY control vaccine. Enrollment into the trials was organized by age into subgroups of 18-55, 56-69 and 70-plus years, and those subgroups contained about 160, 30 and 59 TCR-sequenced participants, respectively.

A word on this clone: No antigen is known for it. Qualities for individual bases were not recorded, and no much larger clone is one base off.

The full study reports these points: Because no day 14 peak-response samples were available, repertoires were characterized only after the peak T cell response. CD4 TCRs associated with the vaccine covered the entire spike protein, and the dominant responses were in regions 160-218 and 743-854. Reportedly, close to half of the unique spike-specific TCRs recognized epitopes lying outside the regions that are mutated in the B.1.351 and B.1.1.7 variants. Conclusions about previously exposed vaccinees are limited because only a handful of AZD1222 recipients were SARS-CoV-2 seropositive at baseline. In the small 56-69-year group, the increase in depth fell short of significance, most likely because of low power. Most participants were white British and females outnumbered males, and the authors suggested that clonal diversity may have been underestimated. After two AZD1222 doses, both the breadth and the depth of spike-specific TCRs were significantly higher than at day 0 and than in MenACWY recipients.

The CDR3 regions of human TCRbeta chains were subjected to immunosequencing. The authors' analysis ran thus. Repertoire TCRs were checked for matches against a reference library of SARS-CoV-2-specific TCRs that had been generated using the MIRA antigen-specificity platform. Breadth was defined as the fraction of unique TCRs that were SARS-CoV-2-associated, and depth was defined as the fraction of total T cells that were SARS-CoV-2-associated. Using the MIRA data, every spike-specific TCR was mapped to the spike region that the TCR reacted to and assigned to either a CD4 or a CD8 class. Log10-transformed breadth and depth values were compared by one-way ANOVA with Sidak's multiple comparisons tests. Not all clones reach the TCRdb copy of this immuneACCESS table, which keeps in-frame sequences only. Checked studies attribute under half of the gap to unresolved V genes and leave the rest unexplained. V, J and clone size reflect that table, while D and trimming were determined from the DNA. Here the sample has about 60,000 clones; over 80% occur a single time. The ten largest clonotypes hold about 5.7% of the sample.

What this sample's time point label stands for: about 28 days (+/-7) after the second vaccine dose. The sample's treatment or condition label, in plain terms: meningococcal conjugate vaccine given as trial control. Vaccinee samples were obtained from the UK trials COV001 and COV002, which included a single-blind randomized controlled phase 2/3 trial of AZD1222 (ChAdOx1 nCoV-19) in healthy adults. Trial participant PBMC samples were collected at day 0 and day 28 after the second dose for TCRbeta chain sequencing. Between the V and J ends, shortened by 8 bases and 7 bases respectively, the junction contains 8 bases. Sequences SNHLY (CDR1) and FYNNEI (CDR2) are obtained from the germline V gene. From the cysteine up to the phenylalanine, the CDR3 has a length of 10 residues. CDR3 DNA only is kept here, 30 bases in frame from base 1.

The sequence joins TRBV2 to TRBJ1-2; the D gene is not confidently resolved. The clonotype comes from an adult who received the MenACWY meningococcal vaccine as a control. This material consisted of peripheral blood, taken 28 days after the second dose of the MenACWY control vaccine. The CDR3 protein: CASHNPGYTF. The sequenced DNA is TGTGCCAGCCACAACCCTGGCTACACCTTC.